This T cell receptor (beta chain) appears in the sequencing data of a study of blood T cell repertoires in COVID-19. On the study more broadly: Acute and convalescent COVID-19 specimens originated in the United States, Italy and Spain. In each case, the material was cDNA or gDNA derived from T cells, B-cell-depleted T cells, or PBMCs.

CDR1 LNHDA and CDR2 SQIVND come from the germline V gene (reference sequence). V lost 3 bases to trimming and J lost 0 bases, with 15 bases between them. CDR3 size: 16 residues. Clones were read by immunoSEQ multiplex PCR, and TCRdb kept only the in-frame ones, dropping some. In the table there are 41,000 or so clones, 70% to 90% of which are singletons. The source of this sequence is a man aged 55 to 70 with acute or convalescent COVID-19. The chain is built from TRBV19 and TRBJ2-7; possible D gene TRBD2, 6 bases. Sequencing input: peripheral blood. CDR3 residues: CASSIRTAGLSYEQYF. The CDR3 nucleotides read TGTGCCAGTAGTATCAGGACGGCGGGGCTCTCCTACGAGCAGTACTTC.